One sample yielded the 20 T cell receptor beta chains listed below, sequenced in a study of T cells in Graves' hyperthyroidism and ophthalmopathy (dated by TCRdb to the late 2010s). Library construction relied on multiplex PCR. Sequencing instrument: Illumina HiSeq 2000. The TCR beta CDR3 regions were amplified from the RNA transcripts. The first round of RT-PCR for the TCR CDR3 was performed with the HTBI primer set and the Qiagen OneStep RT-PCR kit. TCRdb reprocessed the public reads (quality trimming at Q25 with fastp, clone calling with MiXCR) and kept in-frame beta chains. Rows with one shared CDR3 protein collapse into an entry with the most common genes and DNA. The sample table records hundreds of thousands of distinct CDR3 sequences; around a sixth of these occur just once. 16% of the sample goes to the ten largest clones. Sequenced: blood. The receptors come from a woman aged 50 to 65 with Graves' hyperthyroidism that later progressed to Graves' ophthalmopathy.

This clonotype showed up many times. Written as DNA, the CDR3 is TGTGCCAGCAGCCCGGACGGCAGGTTCACTGAAGCTTTCTTT. It translates to CASSPDGRFTEAFF. The rearrangement uses TRBV5-6 and TRBJ1-1, with D unclear. Between the trimmed V and J ends, which lost 4 bases and 4 bases, there was a span of 14 bases. The CDR3 loop spans 14 amino acids. The germline V gene encodes CDR1 SGHDT and CDR2 YYEEEE. Complete variable domain (other parts from reference TRBV5-6 and TRBJ1-1): DAGVTQSPTHLIKTRGQQVTLRCSPKSGHDTVSWYQQALGQGPQFIFQYYEEEERQRGNFPDRFSGHQFPNYSSELNVNALLLGDSALYLCASSPDGRFTEAFFGQGTRLTVV.

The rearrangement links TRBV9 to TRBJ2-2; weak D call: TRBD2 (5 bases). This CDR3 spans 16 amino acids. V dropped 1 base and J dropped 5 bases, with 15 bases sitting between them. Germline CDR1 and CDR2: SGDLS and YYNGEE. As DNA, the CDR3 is TGTGCCAGCAGCGTACTGTCCCAGCAGCGGACCGGGGAGCTGTTTTTT. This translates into CASSVLSQQRTGELFF. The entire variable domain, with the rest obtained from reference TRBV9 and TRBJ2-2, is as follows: DSGVTQTPKHLITATGQRVTLRCSPRSGDLSVYWYQQSLDQGLQFLIQYYNGEERAKGNILERFSAQQFPDLHSELNLSSLELGDSALYFCASSVLSQQRTGELFFGEGSRLTVL.

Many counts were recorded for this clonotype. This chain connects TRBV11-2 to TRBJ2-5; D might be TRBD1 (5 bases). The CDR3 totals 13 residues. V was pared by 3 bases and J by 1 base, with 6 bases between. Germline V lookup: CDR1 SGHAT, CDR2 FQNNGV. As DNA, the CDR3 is TGTGCCAGCAGCTTTCAGGGCCAAGAGACCCAGTACTTC. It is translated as CASSFQGQETQYF.

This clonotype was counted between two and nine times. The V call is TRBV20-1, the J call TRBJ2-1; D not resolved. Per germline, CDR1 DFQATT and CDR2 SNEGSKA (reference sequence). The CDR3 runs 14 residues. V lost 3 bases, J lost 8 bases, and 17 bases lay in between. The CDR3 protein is CSASVGMGLHEQFF. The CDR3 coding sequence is TGCAGTGCTAGTGTCGGCATGGGCCTGCATGAGCAGTTCTTC.

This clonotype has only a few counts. CDR3 loop: CASSTGGGEQETQYF. CDR3 nucleotides: TGCGCCAGCTCCACGGGCGGGGGAGAACAAGAGACCCAGTACTTC. The chain has TRBV10-1 and TRBJ2-5, with 7 bases fitting TRBD2. The CDR3 is 15 residues long. CDR1 is WNHNN and CDR2 is SYGVQD in the germline V gene (reference sequence). V shed 8 bases and J 2 bases; nucleotides not matched to a gene: 11.

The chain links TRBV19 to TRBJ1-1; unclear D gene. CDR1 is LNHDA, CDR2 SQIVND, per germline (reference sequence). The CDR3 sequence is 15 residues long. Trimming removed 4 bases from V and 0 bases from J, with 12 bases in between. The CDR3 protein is CASSTMAAMNTEAFF. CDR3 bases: TGTGCCAGTAGTACTATGGCAGCAATGAACACTGAAGCTTTCTTT.

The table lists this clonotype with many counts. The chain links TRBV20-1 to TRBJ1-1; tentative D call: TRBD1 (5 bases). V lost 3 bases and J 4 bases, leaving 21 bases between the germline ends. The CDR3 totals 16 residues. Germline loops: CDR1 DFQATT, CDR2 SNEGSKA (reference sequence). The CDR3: CSASLRGNIWSTEAFF. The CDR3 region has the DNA TGCAGTGCTAGTTTGCGGGGGAACATTTGGAGCACTGAAGCTTTCTTT.

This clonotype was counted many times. CDR3 in DNA: TGTGCCAGCAGCTTACAGAGGGGGGCGACCATGAACACTGAAGCTTTCTTT. Protein product: CASSLQRGATMNTEAFF. The chain is built from TRBV7-9 and TRBJ1-1, with D tentatively TRBD1 (6 bases). This CDR3 contains 17 residues. V shed 2 bases and J shed 0 bases, with 16 bases lying between them. The germline gives CDR1 SEHNR, CDR2 FQNEAQ (reference sequence).

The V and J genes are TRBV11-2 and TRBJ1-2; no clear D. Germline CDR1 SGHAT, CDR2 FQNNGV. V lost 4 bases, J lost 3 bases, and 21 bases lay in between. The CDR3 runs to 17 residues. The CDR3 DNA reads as TGTGCCAGCAGCTCCTCCCTGGGTCTGTTGAGAGACTATGGCTACACCTTC. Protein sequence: CASSSSLGLLRDYGYTF.

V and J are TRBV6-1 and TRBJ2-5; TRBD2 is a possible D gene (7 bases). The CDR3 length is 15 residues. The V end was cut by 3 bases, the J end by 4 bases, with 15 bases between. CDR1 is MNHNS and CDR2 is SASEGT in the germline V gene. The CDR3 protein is CASSDTWGGRETQYF. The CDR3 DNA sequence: TGTGCCAGCAGTGATACGTGGGGGGGCCGAGAGACCCAGTACTTC.

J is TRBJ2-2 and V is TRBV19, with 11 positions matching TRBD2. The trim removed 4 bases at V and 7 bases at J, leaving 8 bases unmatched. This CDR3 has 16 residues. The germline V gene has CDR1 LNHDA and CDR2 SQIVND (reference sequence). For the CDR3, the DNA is TGTGCCAGTAGTACCCGGTCACTAGCGGGGGACGGGGAGCTGTTTTTT. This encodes CASSTRSLAGDGELFF.

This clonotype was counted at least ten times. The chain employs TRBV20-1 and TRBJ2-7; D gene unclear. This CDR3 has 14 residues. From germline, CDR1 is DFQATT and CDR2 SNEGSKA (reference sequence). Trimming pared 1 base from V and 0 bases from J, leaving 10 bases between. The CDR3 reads CSARVETNSYEQYF. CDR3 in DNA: TGCAGTGCTAGAGTGGAGACAAACTCCTACGAGCAGTACTTC.

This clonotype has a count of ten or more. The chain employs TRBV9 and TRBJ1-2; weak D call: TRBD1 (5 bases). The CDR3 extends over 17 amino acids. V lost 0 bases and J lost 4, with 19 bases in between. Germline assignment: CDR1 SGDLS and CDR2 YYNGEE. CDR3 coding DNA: TGTGCCAGCAGCGTAGTCCAGGGCCAACCTTTTACCTATGGCTACACCTTC. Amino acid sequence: CASSVVQGQPFTYGYTF.

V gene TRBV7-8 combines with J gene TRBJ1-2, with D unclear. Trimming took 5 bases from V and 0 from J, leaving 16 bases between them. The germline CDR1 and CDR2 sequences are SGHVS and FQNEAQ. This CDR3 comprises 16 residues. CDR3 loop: CASSPLLPTPNYGYTF. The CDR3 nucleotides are TGTGCCAGCAGCCCCCTTCTGCCTACACCTAACTATGGCTACACCTTC.

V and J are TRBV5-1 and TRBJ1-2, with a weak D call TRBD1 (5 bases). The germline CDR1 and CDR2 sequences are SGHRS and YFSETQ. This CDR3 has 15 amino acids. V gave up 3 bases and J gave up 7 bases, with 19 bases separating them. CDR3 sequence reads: CASSSTSRGRFGYTF. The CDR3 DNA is TGCGCCAGCAGCTCCACATCTCGGGGACGGTTTGGCTACACCTTC.

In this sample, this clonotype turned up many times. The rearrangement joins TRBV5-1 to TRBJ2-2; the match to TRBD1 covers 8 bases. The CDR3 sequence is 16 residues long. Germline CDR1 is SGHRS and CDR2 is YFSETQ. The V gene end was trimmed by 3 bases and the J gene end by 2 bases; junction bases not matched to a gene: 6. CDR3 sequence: CASSWGQEVNTGELFF. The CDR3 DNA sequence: TGCGCCAGCAGCTGGGGACAGGAGGTTAACACCGGGGAGCTGTTTTTT.

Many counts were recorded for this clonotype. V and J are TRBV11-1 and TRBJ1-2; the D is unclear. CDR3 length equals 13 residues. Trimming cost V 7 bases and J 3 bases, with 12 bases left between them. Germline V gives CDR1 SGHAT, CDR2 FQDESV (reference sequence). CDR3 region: CASTPAMDYGYTF. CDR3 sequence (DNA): TGTGCCAGCACCCCAGCGATGGACTATGGCTACACCTTC.

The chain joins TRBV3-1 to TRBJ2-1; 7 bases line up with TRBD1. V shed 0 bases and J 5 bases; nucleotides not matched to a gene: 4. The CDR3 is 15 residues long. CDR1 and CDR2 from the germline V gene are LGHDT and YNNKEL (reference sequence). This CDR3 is CASSQDRGIHNEQFF. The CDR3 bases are TGTGCCAGCAGCCAAGACAGGGGGATACACAATGAGCAGTTCTTC.

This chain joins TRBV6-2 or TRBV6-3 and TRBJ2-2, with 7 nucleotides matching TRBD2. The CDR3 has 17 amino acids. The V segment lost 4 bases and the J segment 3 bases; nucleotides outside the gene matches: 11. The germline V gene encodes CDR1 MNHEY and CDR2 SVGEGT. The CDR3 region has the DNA TGTGCCAGCAGTTTCCCCATGGGGGAGGGGTACACCGGGGAGCTGTTTTTT. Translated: CASSFPMGEGYTGELFF.

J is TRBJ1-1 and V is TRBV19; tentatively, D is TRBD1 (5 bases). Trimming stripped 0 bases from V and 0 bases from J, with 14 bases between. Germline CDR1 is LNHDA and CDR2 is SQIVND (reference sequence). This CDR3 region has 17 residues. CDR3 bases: TGTGCCAGTAGTATAGATACCCGGGACGGATTGAACACTGAAGCTTTCTTT. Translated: CASSIDTRDGLNTEAFF. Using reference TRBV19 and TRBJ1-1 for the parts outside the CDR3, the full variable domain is DGGITQSPKYLFRKEGQNVTLSCEQNLNHDAMYWYRQDPGQGLRLIYYSQIVNDFQKGDIAEGYSVSREKKESFPLTVTSAQKNPTAFYLCASSIDTRDGLNTEAFFGQGTRLTVV.